This passage covers 21 T cell receptor beta chains from one sample sequenced in a study of T cells in Graves' hyperthyroidism and ophthalmopathy. The source material, RNA transcripts, was used to amplify TCR beta CDR3 regions. HTBI primers were employed in a first-round RT-PCR of the TCR CDR3. TCRdb re-analysed the multiplex PCR reads in MiXCR, keeping a single row per CDR3 protein. The table records hundreds of thousands of distinct CDR3 sequences, approximately 21% of them present only once. The specimen sequenced was blood. The receptor source for this set is a young man with Graves' ophthalmopathy.

This clonotype was seen only a few times. This rearrangement joins TRBV27 to TRBJ2-1; tentative D call: TRBD2 (5 bases). V was trimmed by 7 bases and J by 9 bases, leaving 10 bases between them. The CDR3 totals 11 residues. Looked up from germline, CDR1 is MNHEY and CDR2 is SMNVEV (reference sequence). CDR3 region: CASTHEGEQFF. Here the CDR3 DNA reads TGTGCCAGCACCCACGAGGGTGAGCAGTTCTTC.

V is TRBV3-1 and J is TRBJ1-3; maybe TRBD1 (5 bases). The germline gives CDR1 LGHDT, CDR2 YNNKEL (reference sequence). This CDR3 region has 16 residues. Trimming took 3 bases from V and 4 from J, leaving 16 bases between them. The CDR3 nucleotides read TGTGCCAGCAGCCATACTGATCGGGGGGACGGAAACACCATATATTTT. Encoded protein: CASSHTDRGDGNTIYF.

This clonotype turned up a few times. The chain couples TRBV24-1 to TRBJ1-2; 7 bases match TRBD1. Germline values: CDR1 KGHDR, CDR2 SFDVKD. V gave up 3 bases and J gave up 7 bases; unmatched junction bases: 13. The CDR3 spans 16 residues. The CDR3 region has the DNA TGTGCCACCAGTGATGTAACAGGGGATTCTATTCTTGGCTACACCTTC. This translates into CATSDVTGDSILGYTF.

This clonotype was observed a few times. The chain has TRBV6-1 and TRBJ2-5, with D tentatively TRBD1 (6 bases). CDR3 length: 16 amino acids. CDR1 is MNHNS, CDR2 SASEGT, per germline. The ends were cut back, 8 bases at V and 3 bases at J, with 22 bases in the middle. CDR3 in DNA: TGTGCCAGCGCGACCCTCAGGGGCCTCCGGGAAGAGACCCAGTACTTC. It yields the protein CASATLRGLREETQYF.

The chain recombines TRBV29-1 with TRBJ2-7, with no clear D. CDR1 and CDR2 from the germline V gene are SQVTM and ANQGSEA. The V and J ends lost 0 bases and 6 bases respectively, with 9 bases between them. The CDR3 is made up of 12 amino acids. The CDR3 region has the DNA TGCAGCGTTGAAGACCCACTTCGCGAGCAGTACTTC. It is translated as CSVEDPLREQYF.

The chain has TRBV30 and TRBJ2-5; 9 nucleotides agree with TRBD2. The J call may be faulty, since TRBJ2-1 better matches the DNA end. Germline CDR1 is GTSNPN and CDR2 is SVGIG (reference sequence). The CDR3 contains 15 residues. Written as DNA, the CDR3 is TGTGCCTGGAAAATAGCGGGAGTGGGGAGGGAGACCCAGTTCTTC. As protein: CAWKIAGVGRETQFF.

The chain uses TRBV5-1 and TRBJ2-1, with TRBD1 matching 9 bases. This CDR3 spans 15 amino acids. Germline values: CDR1 SGHRS, CDR2 YFSETQ. Trimming removed 1 base from V and 2 bases from J; junction bases left unmatched: 1. This chain's CDR3 is CASSLRDRAYNEQFF. The CDR3 coding sequence is TGCGCCAGCAGCTTGAGGGACAGGGCCTACAATGAGCAGTTCTTC.

This clonotype was detected only a few times. The chain couples TRBV9 to TRBJ1-3; D is uncertain. The length of the CDR3 is 15 residues. CDR1 and CDR2 (germline): SGDLS, YYNGEE. Trimming took 2 bases from V and 0 from J, leaving 9 bases between them. Written as DNA, the CDR3 is TGTGCCAGCAGCGTGGAGCCACACTCTGGAAACACCATATATTTT. Encoded protein: CASSVEPHSGNTIYF.

For this clonotype: No conserved phenylalanine or tryptophan is present at the end of the CDR3, so a read error is the likely explanation. The chain couples TRBV5-1 to TRBJ1-4; maybe TRBD1 (6 bases). CDR3 length: 14 residues. V lost 1 base, J lost 5 bases, and 9 bases lay in between. Germline CDR1 SGHRS, CDR2 YFSETQ. The CDR3 loop is CASSLTTGNEKLFS. The CDR3 DNA is TGCGCCAGCAGCTTGACGACAGGAAATGAAAAACTGTTTTCT.

The table lists this clonotype with a few counts. V gene TRBV15 combines with J gene TRBJ1-1; no definite D call. V was trimmed by 1 base and J by 1 base, leaving 10 bases between them. The germline V gene encodes CDR1 LNHNV and CDR2 YYDKDF (reference sequence). This CDR3 contains 15 residues. CDR3: CATSRAYRKNTEAFF. DNA for the CDR3: TGTGCCACCAGCAGAGCTTACAGAAAGAACACTGAAGCTTTCTTT. Combining the CDR3 with reference TRBV15 and TRBJ1-1 gives the whole variable domain DAMVIQNPRYQVTQFGKPVTLSCSQTLNHNVMYWYQQKSSQAPKLLFHYYDKDFNNEADTPDNFQSRRPNTSFCFLDIRSPGLGDTAMYLCATSRAYRKNTEAFFGQGTRLTVV.

This chain links TRBV9 with TRBJ2-1, with TRBD2 matching over 8 bases. Per the germline V gene, CDR1 is SGDLS and CDR2 is YYNGEE. This CDR3 comprises 15 residues. V lost 3 bases and J lost 7; bases outside the gene matches: 9. CDR3 in DNA: TGTGCCAGCAGCGCACCCGGGACTAGTATTAATGAGCAGTTCTTC. Residues: CASSAPGTSINEQFF. Drawing the rest from reference TRBV9 and TRBJ2-1, the complete variable domain is DSGVTQTPKHLITATGQRVTLRCSPRSGDLSVYWYQQSLDQGLQFLIQYYNGEERAKGNILERFSAQQFPDLHSELNLSSLELGDSALYFCASSAPGTSINEQFFGPGTRLTVL.

CDR3 nucleotides: TGTGCCAGCAGTTACGGACTACCGAGCTCCTACGAGCAGTACTTC. Translating it yields CASSYGLPSSYEQYF. The V gene is TRBV6-5, the J gene TRBJ2-7; a weak D match, TRBD2 (6 bases). Deletions cut 2 bases from V and 0 bases from J, with 11 bases between. The CDR3 totals 15 residues. From germline, CDR1 is MNHEY and CDR2 SVGAGI.

This clonotype was counted many times. This chain uses TRBV2 with TRBJ2-1, with 8 bases fitting TRBD2. Germline V gene sequence: CDR1 SNHLY, CDR2 FYNNEI. The CDR3 covers 13 residues. V was pared by 8 bases and J by 7 bases, with 7 bases of the junction left unmatched. The CDR3: CASGSQRENEQFF. For the CDR3, the DNA is TGTGCCAGCGGCTCTCAGCGGGAGAATGAGCAGTTCTTC.

This clonotype has a handful of counts. The chain carries TRBV19 and TRBJ2-7; D might be TRBD2 (5 bases). Germline V gene sequence: CDR1 LNHDA, CDR2 SQIVND (reference sequence). Deletions cut 1 base from V and 7 bases from J, with 14 bases between. The CDR3 is made up of 14 amino acids. CDR3: CASSIAPRRGEQYF. The CDR3 region has the DNA TGTGCCAGTAGTATAGCTCCCCGCCGGGGTGAGCAGTACTTC. The full variable domain, in which reference TRBV19 and TRBJ2-7 provide the parts outside the CDR3, is DGGITQSPKYLFRKEGQNVTLSCEQNLNHDAMYWYRQDPGQGLRLIYYSQIVNDFQKGDIAEGYSVSREKKESFPLTVTSAQKNPTAFYLCASSIAPRRGEQYFGPGTRLTVT.

This clonotype has ten or more counts. The gene calls are TRBV6-1 and TRBJ2-5, with 10 bases lining up with TRBD2. V lost 2 bases, J lost 5 bases, and 8 bases stayed unmatched. The CDR3 length is 16 residues. Looked up from germline, CDR1 is MNHNS and CDR2 is SASEGT. This chain's CDR3 is CASSETSGNPRETQYF. CDR3 sequence (DNA): TGTGCCAGCAGTGAAACTAGCGGGAATCCTCGGGAGACCCAGTACTTC.

The chain carries TRBV4-1 and TRBJ2-7; 8 positions agree with TRBD2. V lost 4 bases and J lost 6; bases outside the gene matches: 17. The CDR3 loop spans 17 amino acids. Germline-derived CDR1 and CDR2 are MGHRA and YSYEKL. The CDR3 DNA reads TGCGCCAGCAGCCCCACTTCCCCGGGAGGGCCATTTAGCGAGCAGTACTTC. This codes for CASSPTSPGGPFSEQYF.

The chain is built from TRBV3-1 and TRBJ2-2; TRBD2 aligns across 14 bases. V lost 6 bases, J lost 7 bases, and 7 bases stayed unmatched. This CDR3 comprises 16 residues. Per the germline V gene, CDR1 is LGHDT and CDR2 is YNNKEL (reference sequence). Here the CDR3 DNA reads TGTGCCAGCAGACTCGGGACTAGCGGGAGAGGCGGGGAGCTGTTTTTT. Residues: CASRLGTSGRGGELFF.

The V and J genes are TRBV6-1 and TRBJ1-5, with TRBD1 identical over 7 bases. The germline gives CDR1 MNHNS, CDR2 SASEGT. This CDR3 comprises 18 residues. Trimming cost V 6 bases and J 1 base; bases outside gene matches: 15. The CDR3 reads CASRPDRVNGFSNQPQHF. The CDR3 DNA is TGTGCCAGCAGACCAGACAGGGTCAACGGTTTCAGCAATCAGCCCCAGCATTTT.

In regard to this clonotype: A much larger clone differs by one base, so this may be a read error. The J gene is TRBJ1-1, the V gene TRBV19, with 10 bases matching TRBD1. J lost 0 bases, V lost 4 bases, and 2 bases had no gene match. This CDR3 has 15 residues. Germline CDR1 LNHDA, CDR2 SQIVND (reference sequence). In DNA, the CDR3 is TGTGCCAGTAGTAGACAGGGGGCGGTGAACACTGAAGCTTTCTTT. It is translated as CASSRQGAVNTEAFF.

This clonotype showed up many times. The rearrangement joins TRBV2 to TRBJ2-3, with D perhaps matching TRBD1 (6 bases). The CDR3 loop spans 16 amino acids. Between the trimmed V and J ends, which lost 4 bases and 4 bases, there was a span of 18 bases. The germline CDR1 and CDR2 sequences are SNHLY and FYNNEI. The CDR3 bases are TGTGCCAGCAGTGGAGTTCTGGGATCAGGGGCAGATACGCAGTATTTT. Amino acids: CASSGVLGSGADTQYF.

This clonotype was found many times. This chain joins TRBV28 and TRBJ1-5, with TRBD1 matching over 11 bases. The germline V gene encodes CDR1 MDHEN and CDR2 SYDVKM. V shed 8 bases and J 6 bases; nucleotides not matched to a gene: 15. This CDR3 region has 17 residues. The CDR3 is CASREAGTGGFGQPQHF. The CDR3 DNA sequence: TGTGCCAGCCGAGAGGCCGGGACAGGGGGTTTTGGTCAGCCCCAGCATTTT.